The 26 T cell receptor beta chains listed next were all sequenced from one sample in a study of regulatory T cells in long-lasting Graves disease. The sample's time point: persistent/refractory GD, antithyroid drugs over 5 years with positive TRAb. The TCR library used RNA extracted from PBMCs. Library construction for TCR beta used iRepertoire HTBI primers and Arm-PCR of CDR3 regions. One entry per CDR3 protein results from TCRdb running MiXCR on the multiplex PCR reads. This sample carries a few hundred thousand distinct CDR3 sequences, roughly 20% of them seen once, and the ten largest clones take under 35%. The material sequenced was peripheral blood mononuclear cells (PBMCs), taken when the disease was refractory, from a patient treated with antithyroid drugs. Receptor source: a middle-aged woman with Graves disease.

This clonotype was observed a few times. The genes are TRBV5-1 and TRBJ2-5; 7 bases are shared with TRBD2. CDR3 size: 12 residues. Germline values: CDR1 SGHRS, CDR2 YFSETQ. The V gene end was trimmed by 5 bases and the J gene end by 5 bases; junction bases not matched to a gene: 3. The CDR3 reads CASRRGGETQYF. CDR3 bases: TGCGCCAGCAGGAGGGGAGGGGAGACCCAGTACTTC. Full variable domain (rest looked up from reference TRBV5-1 and TRBJ2-5): KAGVTQTPRYLIKTRGQQVTLSCSPISGHRSVSWYQQTPGQGLQFLFEYFSETQRNKGNFPGRFSGRQFSNSRSEMNVSTLELGDSALYLCASRRGGETQYFGPGTRLLVL.

This clonotype was seen a few times. The J gene is TRBJ2-5, the V gene TRBV3-1, with D perhaps TRBD1 or TRBD2 (6 bases each). The CDR3 has 14 amino acids. Germline V lookup: CDR1 LGHDT, CDR2 YNNKEL (reference sequence). V lost 1 base to trimming and J lost 7 bases, with 13 bases between them. CDR3 bases: TGTGCCAGCAGCCAAGCACAGGGAGGAGGGACCCAGTACTTC. Protein sequence: CASSQAQGGGTQYF.

The table lists this clonotype with many counts. CDR3 coding DNA: TGTGCCAGCGGCGCAGGGCCGCGATCCTACGAGCAGTACTTC. It is translated as CASGAGPRSYEQYF. This chain uses TRBV11-2 with TRBJ2-7; possibly TRBD1 for D (5 bases). Trimming removed 8 bases from V and 1 base from J, with 15 bases in between. Germline V lookup: CDR1 SGHAT, CDR2 FQNNGV. CDR3 length: 14 residues.

This clonotype was observed many times. The genes are TRBV7-9 and TRBJ1-1; D is unclear. The V gene lost 0 bases and the J gene lost 1 base, with 9 bases spanning the gap. This CDR3 is 15 amino acids long. CDR1 SEHNR and CDR2 FQNEAQ come from the germline V gene (reference sequence). This chain's CDR3 is CASSLAQIGNTEAFF. The CDR3 DNA reads as TGTGCCAGCAGCTTAGCGCAGATAGGGAACACTGAAGCTTTCTTT.

This clonotype was seen more than once but under ten times. V gene TRBV7-2 combines with J gene TRBJ1-5, with 9 bases aligning to TRBD1. This CDR3 has 15 amino acids. In germline, CDR1 is SGHTA, CDR2 FQGNSA. V shed 4 bases and J 7 bases; nucleotides not matched to a gene: 8. CDR3 sequence: CASSWTGAGRQPQHF. CDR3 nucleotide sequence: TGTGCCAGCAGCTGGACAGGGGCGGGGAGGCAGCCCCAGCATTTT.

This clonotype was observed at least ten times. The V and J genes are TRBV29-1 and TRBJ2-7; TRBD2 matches at 10 bases. The V gene end was trimmed by 4 bases and the J gene end by 4 bases; junction bases not matched to a gene: 4. This CDR3 has 13 amino acids. In germline, CDR1 is SQVTM, CDR2 ANQGSEA. As DNA, the CDR3 is TGCAGCGTTGTGTCTAGCGGGAGTTACGAGCAGTACTTC. As protein: CSVVSSGSYEQYF.

V usage is TRBV10-3 and J usage is TRBJ2-7; the D is unclear. V shed 6 bases and J shed 3 bases, with 12 bases lying between them. In germline, CDR1 is ENHRY, CDR2 SYGVKD. The CDR3 consists of 13 residues. This chain's CDR3 is CAISPDGFYEQYF. CDR3 nucleotide sequence: TGTGCCATCAGCCCCGACGGTTTCTACGAGCAGTACTTC.

This clonotype was picked up many times. This sequence joins TRBV28 and TRBJ1-1, with 7 nucleotides matching TRBD1. Trimming took 3 bases from V and 5 from J; bases not matched to a gene: 9. The CDR3 covers 15 residues. Germline CDR1 MDHEN, CDR2 SYDVKM. CDR3 coding DNA: TGTGCCAGCAGTTTGGTGGGACAGTATAATACTGAAGCTTTCTTT. Amino acids: CASSLVGQYNTEAFF. Using reference TRBV28 and TRBJ1-1 for the parts outside the CDR3, the full variable domain is DVKVTQSSRYLVKRTGEKVFLECVQDMDHENMFWYRQDPGLGLRLIYFSYDVKMKEKGDIPEGYSVSREKKERFSLILESASTNQTSMYLCASSLVGQYNTEAFFGQGTRLTVV.

This chain uses TRBV5-1 with TRBJ2-7; D perhaps matches TRBD1 (5 bases). From germline, CDR1 is SGHRS and CDR2 YFSETQ. The CDR3 has 15 residues. V was cut by 2 bases and J by 0 bases, with 12 bases left in between. CDR3 loop: CASSLFPDSSYEQYF. The CDR3 DNA follows: TGCGCCAGCAGCTTATTCCCCGACAGCTCCTACGAGCAGTACTTC.

This clonotype was seen a handful of times. The rearrangement links TRBV7-9 to TRBJ1-6, with D possibly matching TRBD1 (5 bases). The germline gives CDR1 SEHNR, CDR2 FQNEAQ (reference sequence). The CDR3 length is 15 residues. The V end lost 3 bases, the J end lost 5 bases, and 11 bases lay between the germline ends. The CDR3: CASSLVGRNNSPLHF. CDR3 bases: TGTGCCAGCAGCTTGGTGGGACGGAATAATTCACCCCTCCACTTT.

This clonotype was seen many times. The chain couples TRBV28 to TRBJ2-7, with 7 bases fitting TRBD2. Germline assignment: CDR1 MDHEN and CDR2 SYDVKM. With 5 bases clipped from V and 3 bases from J, the junction kept 7 bases outside the gene matches. CDR3 length equals 14 residues. The CDR3: CASSAGTTLYEQYF. Here the CDR3 DNA reads TGTGCCAGCAGTGCCGGGACTACCCTCTACGAGCAGTACTTC.

This clonotype was observed a handful of times. The V and J genes are TRBV28 and TRBJ2-3, with TRBD2 identical over 15 bases. Trimming at V came to 6 bases and at J to 5 bases, leaving 9 bases not matched to a gene. There are 17 residues in the CDR3. Germline V gene data show CDR1 as MDHEN and CDR2 as SYDVKM. The CDR3 DNA sequence: TGTGCCAGCAGCGGACTAGCGGGAGGGCCGTTTGTAGATACGCAGTATTTT. Residues: CASSGLAGGPFVDTQYF. Full variable domain (missing parts from reference TRBV28 and TRBJ2-3): DVKVTQSSRYLVKRTGEKVFLECVQDMDHENMFWYRQDPGLGLRLIYFSYDVKMKEKGDIPEGYSVSREKKERFSLILESASTNQTSMYLCASSGLAGGPFVDTQYFGPGTRLTVL.

The sample holds many counts of this clonotype. The CDR3 DNA follows: TGTGCCAGCAGCTTAGGTCCCGGGGAGCTGTTTTTT. This encodes CASSLGPGELFF. V gene TRBV11-2 combines with J gene TRBJ2-2; D uncertain. Per the germline V gene, CDR1 is SGHAT and CDR2 is FQNNGV. The V and J ends lost 1 base and 6 bases respectively, with 3 bases between them. This CDR3 has 12 amino acids.

The chain combines TRBV7-8 with TRBJ2-2, with D possibly matching TRBD2 (5 bases). Trimming took off 5 bases at V and 4 bases at J, with 8 bases between the two ends. This CDR3 has 13 residues. The germline CDR1 and CDR2 sequences are SGHVS and FQNEAQ. CDR3 DNA: TGTGCCAGCAGCCCGACTATCACCGGGGAGCTGTTTTTT. Its translation: CASSPTITGELFF.

In its sample, this clonotype was seen many times. The rearrangement links TRBV28 to TRBJ1-5; D remains ambiguous. The V end was cut by 5 bases, the J end by 7 bases, with 18 bases between. The CDR3 has 15 residues. CDR1 MDHEN and CDR2 SYDVKM come from the germline V gene. The CDR3: CASSLLIPTRQPQHF. Here the CDR3 DNA reads TGTGCCAGCAGTCTCCTCATTCCGACAAGACAGCCCCAGCATTTT.

This chain uses TRBV20-1 with TRBJ1-1; tentatively, D is TRBD1 (5 bases). Germline CDR1 is DFQATT and CDR2 is SNEGSKA (reference sequence). The V end was cut by 2 bases, the J end by 3 bases, with 16 bases between. The CDR3 runs 15 residues. The DNA for the CDR3 is TGCAGTGCTAGATCTCGCCAGGGCTCGGACACTGAAGCTTTCTTT. Amino acids: CSARSRQGSDTEAFF.

This clonotype was recorded many times. This rearrangement joins TRBV28 to TRBJ1-1; D remains ambiguous. Looked up from germline, CDR1 is MDHEN and CDR2 is SYDVKM. This CDR3 spans 14 amino acids. Between the trimmed V and J ends, which lost 3 bases and 3 bases, there was a span of 11 bases. The CDR3 region is CASSLSGRDTEAFF. The CDR3 DNA sequence: TGTGCCAGCAGTTTGTCTGGGAGGGACACTGAAGCTTTCTTT.

This clonotype was seen at least ten times. The genes are TRBV7-3 and TRBJ2-7, with TRBD1 identical over 11 bases. Losses at the gene ends were 1 base for V and 3 bases for J; bases not matched to a gene: 5. The CDR3 consists of 16 residues. Germline-derived CDR1 and CDR2 are SGHTA and FQGTGA. Written as DNA, the CDR3 is TGTGCCAGCAGCTTAAGTAATGGGACAGGGGGCTACGAGCAGTACTTC. Encoded protein: CASSLSNGTGGYEQYF.

This clonotype was counted ten times or more. The genes are TRBV20-1 and TRBJ2-7; TRBD1 matches at 8 bases. The CDR3 sequence is 12 residues long. With V trimmed by 4 bases and J by 3 bases, 2 bases remained unmatched. Germline V CDR1 and CDR2: DFQATT, SNEGSKA (reference sequence). The CDR3 DNA reads as TGCAGTGCTACTGGACAGGGCTACGAGCAGTACTTC. Translation: CSATGQGYEQYF.

A word on this clonotype: One end of the junction does not line up with germline, which may come from a read error. The V call is TRBV12-3 or TRBV12-4, the J call TRBJ2-2; D gene unclear. The CDR3 is made up of 17 amino acids. DNA of the CDR3: TGTGCCAGCAGTTTAGCGCCCTCTCAGGTCATATCTGGGGAACTGTTTTTT. Amino acids: CASSLAPSQVISGELFF.

The chain is built from TRBV5-1 and TRBJ1-2; D gene unclear. Looked up from germline, CDR1 is SGHRS and CDR2 is YFSETQ. The CDR3 has 14 amino acids. V lost 0 bases to trimming and J lost 5 bases, with 11 bases between them. The CDR3 here is CASSLEAESYGYTF. The CDR3 region has the DNA TGCGCCAGCAGCTTGGAGGCAGAGTCGTATGGCTACACCTTC.

This clonotype showed up many times. This chain uses TRBV11-2 with TRBJ2-7; TRBD2 matches at 7 bases. From germline, CDR1 is SGHAT and CDR2 FQNNGV. The CDR3 consists of 15 residues. J gave up 5 bases and V 4 bases, and 11 bases lay outside the gene matches. The CDR3 loop reads CASSSPGEGIHEQYF. CDR3 sequence (DNA): TGTGCCAGCAGCTCCCCCGGGGAGGGGATCCACGAGCAGTACTTC.

The gene calls are TRBV2 and TRBJ2-1; D unclear. The CDR3 extends over 10 amino acids. Trimming pared 2 bases from V and 12 bases from J, leaving 5 bases between. Looked up from germline, CDR1 is SNHLY and CDR2 is FYNNEI. In nucleotides, the CDR3 is TGTGCCAGCAGTGAACTGGGGCAGTTCTTC. It is translated as CASSELGQFF. The whole variable domain, filled in from reference TRBV2 and TRBJ2-1, reads EPEVTQTPSHQVTQMGQEVILRCVPISNHLYFYWYRQILGQKVEFLVSFYNNEISEKSEIFDDQFSVERPDGSNFTLKIRSTKLEDSAMYFCASSELGQFFGPGTRLTVL.

This clonotype was detected only a few times. Mismatch with germline at one junction end may stem from a read error. The CDR3 sequence is CTSSPDSPEAFF. CDR3 in DNA: TGTACCAGCAGTCCGGACTCTCCTGAAGCTTTCTTT. The rearrangement uses TRBV28 and TRBJ1-1; D gene unclear. The germline CDR1 and CDR2 sequences are MDHEN and SYDVKM. This CDR3 is built from 12 residues.

This clonotype was counted many times. V usage is TRBV2 and J usage is TRBJ1-6; D not certain. This CDR3 spans 15 amino acids. Trimming removed 8 bases from V and 3 bases from J, with 14 bases in between. Germline CDR1 and CDR2: SNHLY and FYNNEI. As DNA, the CDR3 is TGTGCCAGCGGGATCCAAGGGAACTATAATTCACCCCTCCACTTT. As protein: CASGIQGNYNSPLHF.

The chain couples TRBV6-1 to TRBJ2-7, with D perhaps TRBD1 (6 bases). Germline CDR1 MNHNS, CDR2 SASEGT. The CDR3 totals 14 residues. Trimming removed 6 bases from V and 1 base from J, with 13 bases in between. CDR3 region: CASSGNRDSYEQYF. For the CDR3, the DNA is TGTGCCAGCAGCGGAAACAGGGATTCCTACGAGCAGTACTTC.